This T cell receptor beta chain was documented in a study of T cells in Graves' hyperthyroidism and ophthalmopathy. Study in general: Peripheral blood samples were taken at initial diagnosis, prior to any treatment.

The V gene's germline CDR1 is SGHNT and CDR2 YENEEA. CDR3 size: 16 residues. Between the trimmed V and J ends, which lost 5 bases and 0 bases, there was a span of 16 bases. General study findings and limits: Ophthalmopathy stood apart from stable hyperthyroidism in a 13 V-J model. With a median lead of roughly 6.2 months before onset, the model predicted ophthalmopathy.

This clonotype was seen more than once but under ten times. What it recognizes is unknown. RNA transcripts gave rise to amplified TCR beta CDR3 regions. Researchers ran a first-round RT-PCR on the TCR CDR3 using the HTBI primer set. TCRdb itself ran the multiplex PCR reads through MiXCR, one entry per CDR3 protein. The table lists roughly 300,000 distinct CDR3 sequences, 18% of them singletons. The genes are TRBV11-3 and TRBJ1-2, with D perhaps matching TRBD1 (5 bases). The sequence was obtained from a woman aged 45 to 65 with Graves' hyperthyroidism. Specimen: blood. CDR3 region: CASSRPGHEANYGYTF. CDR3 DNA: TGTGCCAGCAGCCGACCAGGACACGAAGCTAACTATGGCTACACCTTC.